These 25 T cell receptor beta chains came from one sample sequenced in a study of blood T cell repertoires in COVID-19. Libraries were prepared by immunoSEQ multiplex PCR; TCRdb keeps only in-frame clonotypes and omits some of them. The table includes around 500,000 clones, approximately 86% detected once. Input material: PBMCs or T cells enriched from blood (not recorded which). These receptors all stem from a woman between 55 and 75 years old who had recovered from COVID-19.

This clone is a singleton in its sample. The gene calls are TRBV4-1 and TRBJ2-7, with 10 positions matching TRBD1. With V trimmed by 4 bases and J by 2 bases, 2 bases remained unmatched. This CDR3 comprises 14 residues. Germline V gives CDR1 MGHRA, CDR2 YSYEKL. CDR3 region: CASSPGQGAYEQYF. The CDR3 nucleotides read TGCGCCAGCAGCCCCGGACAGGGGGCCTACGAGCAGTACTTC.

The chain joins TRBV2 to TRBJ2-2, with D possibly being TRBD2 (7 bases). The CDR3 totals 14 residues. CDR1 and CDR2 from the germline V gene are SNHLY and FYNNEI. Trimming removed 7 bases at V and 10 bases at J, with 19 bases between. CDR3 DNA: TGTGCCAGCACCCTAGGGACGGGGGGCTTGGAGCTGTTTTTT. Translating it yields CASTLGTGGLELFF.

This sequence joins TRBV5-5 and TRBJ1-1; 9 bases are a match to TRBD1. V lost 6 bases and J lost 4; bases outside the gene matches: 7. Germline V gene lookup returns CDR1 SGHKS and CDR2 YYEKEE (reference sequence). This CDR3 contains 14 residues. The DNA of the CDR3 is TGTGCCAGCACCGGGACAGGGACCCTCACTGAAGCTTTCTTT. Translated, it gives CASTGTGTLTEAFF.

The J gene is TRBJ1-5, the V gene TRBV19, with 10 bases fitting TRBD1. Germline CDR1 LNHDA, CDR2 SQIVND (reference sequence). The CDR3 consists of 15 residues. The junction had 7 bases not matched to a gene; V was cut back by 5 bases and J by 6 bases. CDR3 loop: CASSHPDRGLQPQHF. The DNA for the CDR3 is TGTGCCAGTAGTCATCCAGACAGGGGGCTTCAGCCCCAGCATTTT.

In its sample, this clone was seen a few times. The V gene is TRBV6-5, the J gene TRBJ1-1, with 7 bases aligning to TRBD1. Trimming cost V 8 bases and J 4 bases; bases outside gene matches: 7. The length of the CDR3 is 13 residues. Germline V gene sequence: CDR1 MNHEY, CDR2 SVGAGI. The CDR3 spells CASQTGIGTEAFF. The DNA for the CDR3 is TGTGCCAGCCAGACAGGGATTGGCACTGAAGCTTTCTTT.

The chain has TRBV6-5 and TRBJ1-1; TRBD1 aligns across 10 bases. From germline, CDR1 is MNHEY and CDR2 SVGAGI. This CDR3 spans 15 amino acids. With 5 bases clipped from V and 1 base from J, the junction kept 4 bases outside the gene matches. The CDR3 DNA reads TGTGCCAGCAGTCTGCGGACAGGGGGGAACACTGAAGCTTTCTTT. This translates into CASSLRTGGNTEAFF.

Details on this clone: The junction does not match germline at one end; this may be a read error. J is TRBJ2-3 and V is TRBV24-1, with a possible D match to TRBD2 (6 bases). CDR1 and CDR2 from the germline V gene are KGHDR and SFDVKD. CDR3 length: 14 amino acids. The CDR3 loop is CATAGLDSTDTQYF. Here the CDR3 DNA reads TGTGCCACCGCGGGGCTAGATAGCACCGATACGCAGTATTTT.

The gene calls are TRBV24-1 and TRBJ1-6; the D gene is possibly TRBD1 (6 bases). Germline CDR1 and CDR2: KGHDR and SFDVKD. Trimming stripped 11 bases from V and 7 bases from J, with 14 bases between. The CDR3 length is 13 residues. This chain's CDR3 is CAIHRVGNSPLHF. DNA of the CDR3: TGTGCCATTCACAGGGTGGGAAATTCACCCCTCCACTTT.

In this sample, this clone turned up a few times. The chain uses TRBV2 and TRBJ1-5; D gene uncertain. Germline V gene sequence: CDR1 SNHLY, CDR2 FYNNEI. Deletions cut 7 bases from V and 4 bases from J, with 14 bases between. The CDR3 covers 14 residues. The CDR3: CASTVAGTNQPQHF. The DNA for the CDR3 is TGTGCCAGCACCGTCGCAGGTACAAATCAGCCCCAGCATTTT.

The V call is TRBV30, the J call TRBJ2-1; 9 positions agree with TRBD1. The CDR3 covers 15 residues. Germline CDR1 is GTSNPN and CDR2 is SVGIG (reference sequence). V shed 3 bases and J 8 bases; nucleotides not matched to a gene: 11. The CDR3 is CAWRRSGTGMYEQFF. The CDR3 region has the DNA TGTGCCTGGAGACGATCCGGGACAGGGATGTATGAGCAGTTCTTC.

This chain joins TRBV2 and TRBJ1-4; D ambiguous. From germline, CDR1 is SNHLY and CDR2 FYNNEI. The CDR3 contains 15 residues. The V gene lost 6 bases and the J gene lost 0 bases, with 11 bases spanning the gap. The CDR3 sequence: CASRKSSTTNEKLFF. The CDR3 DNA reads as TGTGCCAGCAGGAAGTCTTCTACAACTAATGAAAAACTGTTTTTT. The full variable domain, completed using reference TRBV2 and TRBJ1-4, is EPEVTQTPSHQVTQMGQEVILRCVPISNHLYFYWYRQILGQKVEFLVSFYNNEISEKSEIFDDQFSVERPDGSNFTLKIRSTKLEDSAMYFCASRKSSTTNEKLFFGSGTQLSVL.

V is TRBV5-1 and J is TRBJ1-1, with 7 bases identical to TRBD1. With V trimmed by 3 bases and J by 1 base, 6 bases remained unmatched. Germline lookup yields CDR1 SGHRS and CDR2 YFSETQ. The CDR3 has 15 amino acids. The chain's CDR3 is CASSSDRVGNTEAFF. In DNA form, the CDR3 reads TGCGCCAGCAGCTCCGACAGGGTGGGGAACACTGAAGCTTTCTTT.

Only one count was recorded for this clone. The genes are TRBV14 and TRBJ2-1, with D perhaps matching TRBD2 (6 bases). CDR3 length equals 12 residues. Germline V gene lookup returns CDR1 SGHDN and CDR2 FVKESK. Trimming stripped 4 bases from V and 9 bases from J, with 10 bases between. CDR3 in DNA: TGTGCCAGCAGCCTAACGGGAGCTGAGCAGTTCTTC. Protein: CASSLTGAEQFF.

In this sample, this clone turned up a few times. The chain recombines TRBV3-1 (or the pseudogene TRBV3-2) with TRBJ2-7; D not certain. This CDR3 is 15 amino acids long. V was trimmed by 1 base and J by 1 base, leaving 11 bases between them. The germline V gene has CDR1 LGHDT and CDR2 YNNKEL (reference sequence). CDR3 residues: CASSQVGSLSYEQYF. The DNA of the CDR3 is TGTGCCAGCAGCCAAGTGGGCAGTCTATCCTACGAGCAGTACTTC.

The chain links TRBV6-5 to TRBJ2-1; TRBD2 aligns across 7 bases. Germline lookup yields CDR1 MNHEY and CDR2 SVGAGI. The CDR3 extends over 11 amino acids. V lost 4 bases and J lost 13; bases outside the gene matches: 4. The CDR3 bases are TGTGCCAGCAGTTTGAGCGGGGCCCAGTTCTTC. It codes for CASSLSGAQFF.

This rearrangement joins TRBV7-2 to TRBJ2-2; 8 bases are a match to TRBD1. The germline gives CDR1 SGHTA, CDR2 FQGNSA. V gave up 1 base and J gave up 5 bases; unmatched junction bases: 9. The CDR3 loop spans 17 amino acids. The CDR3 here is CASSLVHVRGRTGELFF. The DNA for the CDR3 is TGTGCCAGCAGCTTAGTCCACGTCAGGGGGCGAACCGGGGAGCTGTTTTTT. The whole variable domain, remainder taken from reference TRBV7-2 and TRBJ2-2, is GAGVSQSPSNKVTEKGKDVELRCDPISGHTALYWYRQSLGQGLEFLIYFQGNSAPDKSGLPSDRFSAERTGGSVSTLTIQRTQQEDSAVYLCASSLVHVRGRTGELFFGEGSRLTVL.

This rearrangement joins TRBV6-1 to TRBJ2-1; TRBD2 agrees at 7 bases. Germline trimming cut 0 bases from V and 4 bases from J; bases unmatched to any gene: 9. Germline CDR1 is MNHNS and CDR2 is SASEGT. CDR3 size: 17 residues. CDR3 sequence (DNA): TGTGCCAGCAGTGAAGCTCCGGGGCAGGGAGGGTACAATGAGCAGTTCTTC. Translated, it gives CASSEAPGQGGYNEQFF.

This CDR3 is CASCLARDTQYF. The CDR3 coding sequence is TGTGCCAGCTGCCTAGCTCGGGATACGCAGTATTTT. The chain joins TRBV2 to TRBJ2-3; TRBD2 is a possible D gene (5 bases). V was cut by 8 bases and J by 6 bases, with 12 bases left in between. The CDR3 contains 12 residues. The germline CDR1 and CDR2 sequences are SNHLY and FYNNEI.

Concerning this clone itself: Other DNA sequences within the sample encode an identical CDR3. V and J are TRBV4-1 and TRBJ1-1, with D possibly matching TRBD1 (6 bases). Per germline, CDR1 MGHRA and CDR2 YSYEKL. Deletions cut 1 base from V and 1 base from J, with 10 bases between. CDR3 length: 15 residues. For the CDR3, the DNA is TGCGCCAGCAGCCAAGCGTTCAGGGGGAACACTGAAGCTTTCTTT. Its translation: CASSQAFRGNTEAFF.

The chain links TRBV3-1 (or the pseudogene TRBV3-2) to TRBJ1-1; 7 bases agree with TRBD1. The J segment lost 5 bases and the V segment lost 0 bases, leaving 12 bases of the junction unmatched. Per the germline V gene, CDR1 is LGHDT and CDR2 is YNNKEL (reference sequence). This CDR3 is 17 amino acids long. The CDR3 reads CASSQDPYRGKGTEAFF. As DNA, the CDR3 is TGTGCCAGCAGCCAAGATCCCTACAGGGGAAAAGGAACTGAAGCTTTCTTT.

CDR3 amino acids: CASSQETANTQYF. The CDR3 region has the DNA TGCGCCAGCAGCCAAGAGACAGCTAATACGCAGTATTTT. V gene TRBV4-1 combines with J gene TRBJ2-3, with D perhaps TRBD1 (5 bases). The length of the CDR3 is 13 residues. The V gene lost 0 bases and the J gene lost 7 bases, with 8 bases spanning the gap. From germline, CDR1 is MGHRA and CDR2 YSYEKL.

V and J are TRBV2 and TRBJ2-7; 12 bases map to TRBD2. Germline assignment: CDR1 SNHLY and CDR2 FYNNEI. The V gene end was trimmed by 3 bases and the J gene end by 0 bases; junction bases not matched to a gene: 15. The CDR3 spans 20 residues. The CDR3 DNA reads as TGTGCCAGCAGTGACGGAGGGCTAGCGGGGGGGCTCGGCAGCTCCTACGAGCAGTACGTC. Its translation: CASSDGGLAGGLGSSYEQYV.

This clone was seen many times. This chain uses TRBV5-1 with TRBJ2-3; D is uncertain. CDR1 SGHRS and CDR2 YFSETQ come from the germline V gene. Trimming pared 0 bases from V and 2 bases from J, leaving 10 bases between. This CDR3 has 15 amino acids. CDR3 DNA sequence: TGCGCCAGCAGCTTGGCCCCAGTAAACACAGATACGCAGTATTTT. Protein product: CASSLAPVNTDTQYF. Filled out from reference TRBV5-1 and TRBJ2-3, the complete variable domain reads KAGVTQTPRYLIKTRGQQVTLSCSPISGHRSVSWYQQTPGQGLQFLFEYFSETQRNKGNFPGRFSGRQFSNSRSEMNVSTLELGDSALYLCASSLAPVNTDTQYFGPGTRLTVL.

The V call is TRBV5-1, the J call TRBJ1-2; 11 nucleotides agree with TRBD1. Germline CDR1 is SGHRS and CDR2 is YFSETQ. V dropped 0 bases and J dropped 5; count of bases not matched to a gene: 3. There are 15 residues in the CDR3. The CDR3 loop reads CASSLEGQGAYGYTF. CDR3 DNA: TGCGCCAGCAGCTTGGAAGGACAGGGGGCATATGGCTACACCTTC.

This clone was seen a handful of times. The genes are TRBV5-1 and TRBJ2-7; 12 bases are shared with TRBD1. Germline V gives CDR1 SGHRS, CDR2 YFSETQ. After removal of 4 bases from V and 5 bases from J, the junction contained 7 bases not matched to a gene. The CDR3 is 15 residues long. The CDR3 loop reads CASSQGTGGIDEQYV. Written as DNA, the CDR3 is TGCGCCAGCAGCCAAGGGACAGGGGGCATAGACGAGCAGTACGTC.